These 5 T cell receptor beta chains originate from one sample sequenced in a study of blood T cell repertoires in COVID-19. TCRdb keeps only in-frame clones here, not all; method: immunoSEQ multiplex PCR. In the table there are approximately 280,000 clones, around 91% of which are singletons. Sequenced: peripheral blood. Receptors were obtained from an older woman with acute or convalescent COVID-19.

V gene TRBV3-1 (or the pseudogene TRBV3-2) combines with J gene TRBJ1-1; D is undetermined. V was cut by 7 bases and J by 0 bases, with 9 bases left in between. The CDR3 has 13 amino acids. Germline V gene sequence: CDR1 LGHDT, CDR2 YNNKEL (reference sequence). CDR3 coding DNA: TGTGCCAGCATCCCGTACATGAACACTGAAGCTTTCTTT. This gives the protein CASIPYMNTEAFF.

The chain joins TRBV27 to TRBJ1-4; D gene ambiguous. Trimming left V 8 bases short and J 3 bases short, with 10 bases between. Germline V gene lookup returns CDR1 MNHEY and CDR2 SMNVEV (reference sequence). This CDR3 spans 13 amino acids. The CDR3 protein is CASYSNSNEKLFF. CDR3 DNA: TGTGCCAGCTACAGCAATTCTAATGAAAAACTGTTTTTT. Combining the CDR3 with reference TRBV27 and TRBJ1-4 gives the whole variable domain EAQVTQNPRYLITVTGKKLTVTCSQNMNHEYMSWYRQDPGLGLRQIYYSMNVEVTDKGDVPEGYKVSRKEKRNFPLILESPSPNQTSLYFCASYSNSNEKLFFGSGTQLSVL.

The CDR3 here is CASSWSGRQANTEAFF. CDR3 in DNA: TGTGCCAGCAGCTGGTCGGGGAGACAGGCGAACACTGAAGCTTTCTTT. The chain links TRBV5-4 to TRBJ1-1; weak D call: TRBD1 (6 bases). Trimming took 3 bases from V and 1 from J, leaving 16 bases between them. Germline loops: CDR1 SGHNT, CDR2 YYREEE (reference sequence). The CDR3 contains 16 residues.

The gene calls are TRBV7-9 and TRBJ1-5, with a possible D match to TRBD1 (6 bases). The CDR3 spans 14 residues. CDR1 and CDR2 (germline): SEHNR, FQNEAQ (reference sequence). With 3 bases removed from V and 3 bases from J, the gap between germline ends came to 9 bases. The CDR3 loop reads CASSLGHYNQPQHF. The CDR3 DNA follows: TGTGCCAGCAGCTTGGGACACTACAATCAGCCCCAGCATTTT.

The CDR3 region is CASTSSIRGDQPQHF. The CDR3 DNA is TGTGCCAGCACCTCTTCAATCAGGGGGGATCAGCCCCAGCATTTT. V gene TRBV6-5 combines with J gene TRBJ1-5; 7 bases fit TRBD1. The ends lost 7 bases at V and 5 bases at J; junction bases unmatched: 11. The CDR3 is 15 amino acids. Per the germline V gene, CDR1 is MNHEY and CDR2 is SVGAGI.